This T cell receptor (beta chain) was profiled in a study of T cells after somatic rescue of genetic block. The data were produced by immunoSEQ multiplex PCR, yet TCRdb's version contains in-frame clones alone and is incomplete. Of tens of thousands of clones listed, about 92% are singletons. CDR3 length equals 12 residues. Trimming pared 1 base from V and 10 bases from J, leaving 11 bases between. CDR1 and CDR2 from the germline V gene are GTSNPN and SVGIG (reference sequence). This chain links TRBV30 with TRBJ2-1, with a tentative D call TRBD1 (6 bases). This TCR derives from a middle-aged man. The sequencing input was peripheral blood mononuclear cells (PBMCs). The CDR3 here is CAWSARGDEQFF. The CDR3 nucleotides are TGTGCCTGGAGTGCCAGGGGAGACGAGCAGTTCTTC.